This TCR beta chain was captured by sequencing in a study of PD-1 blockade in mismatch repair-deficient tumors (TCRdb year 2017). Context from the whole study: Between late 2013 and 2016, the trial enrolled roughly 86 consecutive patients with some eleven types of mismatch repair-deficient cancer, all of whom had received prior treatment and were progressing. Tumor-associated T cell clones were tracked in the peripheral blood of patients responding to PD-1 blockade by deep sequencing of TCR CDR3 regions. General findings and caveats noted by the study authors: Clones residing in the tumor, which were often undetectable in blood before treatment, expanded quickly after pembrolizumab and then contracted, generally before radiologic responses.

For every enrolled patient, mismatch repair deficiency was confirmed by either polymerase chain reaction or immunohistochemistry. A few patients who responded to pembrolizumab therapy underwent TCR sequencing. Pembrolizumab PD-1 blockade was prospectively tested in advanced mismatch repair-deficient cancers, regardless of tissue of origin, in the phase II trial. Peripheral blood T cell samples were gathered serially, both before PD-1 blockade started and at multiple time points afterward. Blood sampling times were reported as weeks after the first pembrolizumab dose. For this clone: No cognate antigen has been identified for it. It has no much larger one-base neighbor in the sample; base qualities were not kept.

At the junction V is shortened by 2 bases and J by 8 bases, with 19 bases in between. CDR1 and CDR2 (LNHDA, SQIVND) derive from the germline V gene (reference sequence). The CDR3 contains 16 residues, cysteine and phenylalanine counted. The CDR3 DNA has 48 bases and is translated from base 1. The protocol used for the library was the immunoSEQ multiplex PCR assay. TCRdb limited this immuneACCESS table to in-frame rearrangements with V and J called. A share of clones is missing; checked studies link under half to unresolved V genes, and the rest is unexplained. Recorded for this sample are 30,000 to 45,000 clones; 65% to 85% of them occurred a single time. Around 0.99% of the sample rests with the top ten.

The receptor was isolated from an adult with mismatch repair-deficient cancer. This specimen consisted of PBMCs, obtained 38 to 40 weeks after starting pembrolizumab. This sequence uses TRBV19 and TRBJ2-1; TRBD1 is a possible D gene, resting on 6 matching bases. The sequenced DNA is TGTGCCAGTAGTATAATCAAGTCCACAGGGCTTCATGAGCAGTTCTTC. Translated, it gives CASSIIKSTGLHEQFF.